Listed below are T cell receptor beta chains from one sample, sequenced in a study of graft-versus-host responses after intestinal transplantation. TCRdb keeps only in-frame clones here, not all; method: immunoSEQ multiplex PCR. The table includes around 7,700 clones, roughly 75% detected once. The starting material was ileum tissue, obtained approximately 230 days after intestinal transplant. All receptors derive from a human patient who received an intestinal transplant, so some T cells may come from the graft donor. Each CDR3 is given without its conserved first and last residue. The order of the fields is V gene, J gene, CDR3 protein.

V gene: TRBV6-6; J gene: TRBJ2-7; CDR3 protein: ASSYPGTGPYEQY
V gene: TRBV7-9; J gene: TRBJ2-7; CDR3 protein: ASSLGGRGQLYEQY
V gene: TRBV5-5; J gene: TRBJ2-5; CDR3 protein: ASSLMDRGRETQY
V gene: TRBV6-5; J gene: TRBJ2-1; CDR3 protein: ASSDTGFEQF
V gene: TRBV6-1; J gene: TRBJ2-7; CDR3 protein: ASSSGTGDSNEQY
V gene: TRBV4-3; J gene: TRBJ1-1; CDR3 protein: ASSRDTLNTEAF
V gene: TRBV6-5; J gene: TRBJ2-7; CDR3 protein: ASSFGTGWYEQY
V gene: TRBV28; J gene: TRBJ2-2; CDR3 protein: ASSLAGANTGELF
V gene: TRBV5-1; J gene: TRBJ2-2; CDR3 protein: ASSLYGSTGELF
V gene: TRBV6-6; J gene: TRBJ1-2; CDR3 protein: ASSYWQYGYT
V gene: TRBV15; J gene: TRBJ2-3; CDR3 protein: ATSSGAGLATDTQY
V gene: TRBV5-1; J gene: TRBJ2-7; CDR3 protein: ASSAGTSGRFYEQY
V gene: TRBV5-1; J gene: TRBJ1-2; CDR3 protein: ASSQGQGLGYT
V gene: TRBV2; J gene: TRBJ1-2; CDR3 protein: ASRTLWDRGGGGYT
V gene: TRBV6-4; J gene: TRBJ1-2; CDR3 protein: ASSDSGPGDRKRDGYT
V gene: TRBV7-4; J gene: -; CDR3 protein: ASSLALAATYEQY
V gene: TRBV7-4; J gene: TRBJ1-2; CDR3 protein: ASSPRVIRAYGYT
V gene: TRBV5-8; J gene: TRBJ2-7; CDR3 protein: ASSFLGHGQDEQY
V gene: TRBV7-2; J gene: TRBJ2-7; CDR3 protein: ASSLDDYYEQY
V gene: TRBV4-3; J gene: TRBJ1-5; CDR3 protein: ASSQEPQAGQPQH
V gene: TRBV2; J gene: TRBJ1-2; CDR3 protein: ASTNIRQVHGYT
V gene: TRBV5-3; J gene: TRBJ2-5; CDR3 protein: ASRVRTGGAETQY
V gene: TRBV7-9; J gene: TRBJ2-5; CDR3 protein: ASSLGRDREGETQY
V gene: TRBV5-1; J gene: TRBJ1-4; CDR3 protein: ASSLGQGEKLF
V gene: TRBV25-1; J gene: TRBJ2-2; CDR3 protein: ASRGLAENTGELF
V gene: TRBV5-1; J gene: TRBJ2-5; CDR3 protein: ASSGGVGETQY
V gene: TRBV6-5; J gene: TRBJ2-3; CDR3 protein: ASSYASGTDTQY
V gene: TRBV5-6; J gene: TRBJ1-1; CDR3 protein: ASSAGGAGTEAF
V gene: TRBV2; J gene: TRBJ1-1; CDR3 protein: ASRKKGQENTEAF
V gene: TRBV4-1; J gene: TRBJ2-7; CDR3 protein: ASSQRLAHEQY
V gene: TRBV5-6; J gene: TRBJ2-5; CDR3 protein: ASSLVGSGRTQY
V gene: TRBV29-1; J gene: TRBJ1-4; CDR3 protein: SVESGKTNEKLF
V gene: TRBV7-7; J gene: TRBJ2-1; CDR3 protein: ASITRTAVGRNEQF
V gene: TRBV7-8; J gene: TRBJ2-3; CDR3 protein: ASSLNRARTDTQY
V gene: TRBV7-2; J gene: TRBJ1-6; CDR3 protein: ASSATGFNSPLH
V gene: TRBV4-3; J gene: TRBJ2-7; CDR3 protein: ASSQEPGDRSYEQY
V gene: TRBV7-9; J gene: TRBJ1-2; CDR3 protein: ASSPQGTYGYT
V gene: TRBV16; J gene: TRBJ1-2; CDR3 protein: ASSQIKQGNGYT
V gene: TRBV19; J gene: TRBJ2-1; CDR3 protein: ASRTGGNEQF
V gene: TRBV6-7; J gene: TRBJ1-2; CDR3 protein: ASTDREWDGYT
V gene: TRBV30; J gene: TRBJ1-1; CDR3 protein: AWSVWGNTEAF
V gene: TRBV6-5; J gene: TRBJ2-2; CDR3 protein: ASSYSETGELF
V gene: TRBV6-1; J gene: TRBJ1-4; CDR3 protein: ASSPGRVNEKLF
V gene: TRBV6-5; J gene: TRBJ2-2; CDR3 protein: ASRRGPYTGELF
V gene: TRBV5-5; J gene: TRBJ2-3; CDR3 protein: ASSLRVGTDTQY
V gene: TRBV30; J gene: TRBJ1-4; CDR3 protein: AWDSGGEKLF
V gene: TRBV7-9; J gene: TRBJ1-5; CDR3 protein: ARSGTGVFKPQH
V gene: TRBV6-1; J gene: TRBJ2-7; CDR3 protein: ASSEAHLRDIAPHYEQY
V gene: TRBV29-1; J gene: TRBJ1-1; CDR3 protein: STYTDEAF
V gene: TRBV6-5; J gene: TRBJ2-4; CDR3 protein: ASRREGTESAIQY
V gene: TRBV6-5; J gene: TRBJ2-7; CDR3 protein: ASSTGAEQY
V gene: TRBV5-1; J gene: TRBJ2-3; CDR3 protein: ASSLDGLASTDTQY
V gene: TRBV7-2; J gene: TRBJ2-1; CDR3 protein: ASSLHSGPTSIDYNEQF
V gene: TRBV25-1; J gene: TRBJ2-7; CDR3 protein: ASTPTGSSYEQY
V gene: TRBV13; J gene: TRBJ2-3; CDR3 protein: ASNRQGLTDTQY
V gene: TRBV7-2; J gene: TRBJ1-6; CDR3 protein: ASSLGEGYNSPLH
V gene: TRBV4-2; J gene: TRBJ2-7; CDR3 protein: ASSPAAGDSSYEQY
V gene: TRBV10-2; J gene: TRBJ2-1; CDR3 protein: ASIKGTSGSSEQF
V gene: TRBV6-4; J gene: TRBJ1-2; CDR3 protein: ASTQETYGYT